What follows is one T cell receptor (beta chain) and its context. This entry comes from a study of blood T cell repertoires in COVID-19. The overall study: From T cells, B-cell-depleted T cells, or PBMCs came the material, which was cDNA or gDNA.

How the authors handled the data: Estimation of nucleated cell counts was performed using reference gene primer amplification. Repertoires were generated with immunoSEQ multiplex PCR, while TCRdb's copy carries only in-frame clones and drops some. The DNA gave D and trimming, while V, J and clone size come from that table. Of approximately 200,000 clones listed, about 76% were seen once; the top ten hold around 5.9%. V lost 4 bases to trimming and J lost 4 bases, with 11 bases between them. The CDR3 is 13 residues long. Germline CDR1 SNHLY, CDR2 FYNNEI. Sequenced material: peripheral blood. The receptor's source is a woman aged 40 to 50 with COVID-19, enrolled during active disease. The chain employs TRBV2 and TRBJ2-7; D remains ambiguous. CDR3 region: CASSVGGPYEQYF. CDR3 bases: TGTGCCAGCAGTGTCGGTGGGCCGTACGAGCAGTACTTC.